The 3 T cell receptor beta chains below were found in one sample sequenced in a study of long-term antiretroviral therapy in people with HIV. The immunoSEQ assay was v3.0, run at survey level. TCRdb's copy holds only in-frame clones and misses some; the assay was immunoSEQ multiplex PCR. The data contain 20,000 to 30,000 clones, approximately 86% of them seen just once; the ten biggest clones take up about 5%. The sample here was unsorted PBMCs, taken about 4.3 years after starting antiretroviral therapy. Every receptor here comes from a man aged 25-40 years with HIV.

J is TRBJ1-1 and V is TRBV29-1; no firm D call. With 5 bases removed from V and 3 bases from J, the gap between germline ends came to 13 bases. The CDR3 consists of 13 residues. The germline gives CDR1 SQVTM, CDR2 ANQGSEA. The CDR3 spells CSVRAMMDTEAFF. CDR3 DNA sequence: TGCAGCGTTAGGGCAATGATGGACACTGAAGCTTTCTTT.

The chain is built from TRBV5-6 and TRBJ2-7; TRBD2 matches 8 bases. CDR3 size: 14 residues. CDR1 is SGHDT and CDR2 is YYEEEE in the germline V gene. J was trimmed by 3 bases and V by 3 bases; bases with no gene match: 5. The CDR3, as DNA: TGTGCCAGCAGCTCGGGCGGGGGGTACTACGAGCAGTACTTC. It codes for CASSSGGGYYEQYF.

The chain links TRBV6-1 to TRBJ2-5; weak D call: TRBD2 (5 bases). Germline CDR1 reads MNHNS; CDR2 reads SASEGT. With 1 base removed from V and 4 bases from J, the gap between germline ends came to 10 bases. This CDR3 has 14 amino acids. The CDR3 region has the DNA TGTGCCAGCAGTGAAGGGATAGGGAGAGAGACCCAGTACTTC. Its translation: CASSEGIGRETQYF.